This T cell receptor (beta chain) emerged from a study of T cell repertoires in cytomegalovirus infection. Notes on the study in general: HLA-C-restricted CMV-specific TCR beta clonotypes were dominant in the ex vivo response.

V lost 0 bases and J 5 bases, leaving 10 bases between the germline ends. Germline CDR1 and CDR2: SGHTA and FQGNSA. The CDR3 sequence is 14 residues long. TCRdb ran MiXCR on the reads and lists one entry per CDR3 protein. The sample consists of some 180,000 distinct CDR3 sequences, about 18% of them appearing once. Worth noting for this clonotype: Its antigen remains unidentified.

The receptor was derived from a human donor in good health (CMV status not recorded). Some clones in this sample may be carry-over from other donors' samples. The sequenced sample was CD8+ T cells from PBMCs. The chain combines TRBV7-2 with TRBJ2-5, with D possibly TRBD2 on 7 matching bases. The DNA of the CDR3 is TGTGCCAGCAGCTTAGCGCGGGGGCGGGAGACCCAGTACTTC. As protein: CASSLARGRETQYF.